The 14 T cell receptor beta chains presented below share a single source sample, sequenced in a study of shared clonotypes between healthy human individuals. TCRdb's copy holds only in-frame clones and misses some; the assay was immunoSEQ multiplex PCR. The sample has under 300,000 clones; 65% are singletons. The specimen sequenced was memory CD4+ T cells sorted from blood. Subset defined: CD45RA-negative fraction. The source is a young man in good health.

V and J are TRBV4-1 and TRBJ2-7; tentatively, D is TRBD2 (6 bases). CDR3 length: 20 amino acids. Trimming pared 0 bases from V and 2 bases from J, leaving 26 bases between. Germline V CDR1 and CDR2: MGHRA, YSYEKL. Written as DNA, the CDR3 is TGCGCCAGCAGCCAAGATCGGTCCGGGAGAGGATCTTTCAACACCTACGAGCAGTACTTC. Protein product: CASSQDRSGRGSFNTYEQYF.

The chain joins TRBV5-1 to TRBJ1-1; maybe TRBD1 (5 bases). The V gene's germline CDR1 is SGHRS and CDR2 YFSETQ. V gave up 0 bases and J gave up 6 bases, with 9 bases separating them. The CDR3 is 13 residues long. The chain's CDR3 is CASSLGGLSEAFF. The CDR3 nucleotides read TGCGCCAGCAGCTTGGGGGGGTTGTCTGAAGCTTTCTTT.

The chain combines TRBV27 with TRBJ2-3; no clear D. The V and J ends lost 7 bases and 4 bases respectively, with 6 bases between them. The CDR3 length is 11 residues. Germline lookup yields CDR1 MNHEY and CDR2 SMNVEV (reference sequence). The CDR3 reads CASTTADTQYF. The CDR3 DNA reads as TGTGCCAGCACCACGGCAGATACGCAGTATTTT.

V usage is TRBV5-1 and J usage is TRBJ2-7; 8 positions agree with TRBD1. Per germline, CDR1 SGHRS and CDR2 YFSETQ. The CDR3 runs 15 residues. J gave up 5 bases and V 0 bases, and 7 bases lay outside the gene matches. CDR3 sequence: CASSLEGQGNDEQYF. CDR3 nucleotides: TGCGCCAGCAGCTTGGAAGGACAGGGCAACGACGAGCAGTACTTC.

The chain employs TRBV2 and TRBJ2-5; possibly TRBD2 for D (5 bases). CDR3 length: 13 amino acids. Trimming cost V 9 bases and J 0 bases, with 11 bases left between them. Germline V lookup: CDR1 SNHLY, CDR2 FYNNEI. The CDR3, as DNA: TGTGCCAGGGGAAGCGGATACCAAGAGACCCAGTACTTC. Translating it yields CARGSGYQETQYF.

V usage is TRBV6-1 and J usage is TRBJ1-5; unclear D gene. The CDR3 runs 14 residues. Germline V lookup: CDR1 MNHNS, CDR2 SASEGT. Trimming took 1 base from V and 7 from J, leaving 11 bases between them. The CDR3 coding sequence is TGTGCCAGCAGTGAAGTGGTGGTGCGGCAGCCCCAGCATTTT. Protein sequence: CASSEVVVRQPQHF.

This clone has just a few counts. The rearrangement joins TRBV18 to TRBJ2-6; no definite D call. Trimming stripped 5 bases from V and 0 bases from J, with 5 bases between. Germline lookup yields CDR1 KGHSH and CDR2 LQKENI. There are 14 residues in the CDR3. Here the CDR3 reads CASSTDSGANVLTF. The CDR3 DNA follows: TGTGCCAGCTCAACCGACTCTGGGGCCAACGTCCTGACTTTC. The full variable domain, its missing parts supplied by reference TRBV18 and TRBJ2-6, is NAGVMQNPRHLVRRRGQEARLRCSPMKGHSHVYWYRQLPEEGLKFMVYLQKENIIDESGMPKERFSAEFPKEGPSILRIQQVVRGDSAAYFCASSTDSGANVLTFGAGSRLTVL.

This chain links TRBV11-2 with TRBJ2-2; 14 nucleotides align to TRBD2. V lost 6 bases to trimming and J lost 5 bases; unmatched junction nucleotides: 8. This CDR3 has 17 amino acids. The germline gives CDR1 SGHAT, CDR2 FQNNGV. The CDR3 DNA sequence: TGTGCCAGCAGATCCGGACTAGCGGGAGGTGTTACCGGGGAGCTGTTTTTT. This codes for CASRSGLAGGVTGELFF.

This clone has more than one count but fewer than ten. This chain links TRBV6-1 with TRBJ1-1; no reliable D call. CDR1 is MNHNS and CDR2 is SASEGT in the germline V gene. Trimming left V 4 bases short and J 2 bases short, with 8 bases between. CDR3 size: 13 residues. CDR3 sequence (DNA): TGTGCCAGCAGTGGCGGCGGCAACACTGAAGCTTTCTTT. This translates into CASSGGGNTEAFF.

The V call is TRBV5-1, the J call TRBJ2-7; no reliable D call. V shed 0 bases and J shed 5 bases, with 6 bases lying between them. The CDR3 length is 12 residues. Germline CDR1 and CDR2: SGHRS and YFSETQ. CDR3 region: CASSLAQDEQYF. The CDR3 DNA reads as TGCGCCAGCAGCTTGGCCCAGGACGAGCAGTACTTC.

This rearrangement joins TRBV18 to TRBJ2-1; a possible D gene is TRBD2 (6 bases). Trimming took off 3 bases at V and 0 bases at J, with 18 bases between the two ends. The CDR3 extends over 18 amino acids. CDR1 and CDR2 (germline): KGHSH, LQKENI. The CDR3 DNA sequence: TGTGCCAGCTCACCGGGTCTGCGGGGAGGCCTCTCCTACAATGAGCAGTTCTTC. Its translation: CASSPGLRGGLSYNEQFF.

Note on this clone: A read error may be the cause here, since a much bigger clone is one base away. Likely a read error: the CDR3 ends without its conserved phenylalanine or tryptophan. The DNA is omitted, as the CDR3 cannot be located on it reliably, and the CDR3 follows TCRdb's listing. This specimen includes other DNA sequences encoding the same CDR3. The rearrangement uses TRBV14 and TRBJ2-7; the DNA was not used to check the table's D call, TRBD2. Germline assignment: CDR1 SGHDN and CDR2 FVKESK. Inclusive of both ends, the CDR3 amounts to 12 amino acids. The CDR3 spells CASSHRLAGVII.

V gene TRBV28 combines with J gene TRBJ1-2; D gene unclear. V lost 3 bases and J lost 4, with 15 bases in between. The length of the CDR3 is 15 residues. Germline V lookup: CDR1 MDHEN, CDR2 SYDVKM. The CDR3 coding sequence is TGTGCCAGCAGTTTCTCAGATTCCGGGGTCTATGGCTACACCTTC. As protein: CASSFSDSGVYGYTF.

The CDR3 protein is CASSLDDSNTEAFF. DNA of the CDR3: TGTGCCAGCAGCTTGGATGACAGTAACACTGAAGCTTTCTTT. V is TRBV5-5 and J is TRBJ1-1; tentatively, D is TRBD1 (5 bases). This CDR3 is 14 amino acids long. Looked up from germline, CDR1 is SGHKS and CDR2 is YYEKEE (reference sequence). Trimming pared 0 bases from V and 2 bases from J, leaving 8 bases between.